This T cell receptor (beta chain) was found in a study of blood T cell repertoires in COVID-19. The CDR3 is 13 residues long. Germline V lookup: CDR1 LGHDT, CDR2 YNNKEL (reference sequence). V was clipped by 1 base and J by 7 bases, with 7 bases between them. Original handling: Cell counts per sample came from amplifying reference gene primers. Libraries were prepared by immunoSEQ multiplex PCR; TCRdb keeps only in-frame clonotypes and omits some of them. For V, J and clone size, that table is used; D and trimming come from the DNA. Of tens of thousands of clones detected, approximately 89% appear once; the ten largest clones hold about 2.2%.

V and J are TRBV3-1 (or the pseudogene TRBV3-2) and TRBJ2-2; the D gene is possibly TRBD2 (5 bases). Material: peripheral blood. The receptor's source is a man aged 45-65 years with active COVID-19. The CDR3 DNA is TGTGCCAGCAGCCAAGGGAGCGGCGGGGAGCTGTTTTTT. Translating it yields CASSQGSGGELFF.